This T cell receptor beta chain was retrieved from a study of blood T cells in healthy people across ages. This CDR3 has 13 amino acids. The V end lost 0 bases, the J end lost 8 bases, and 10 bases lay between the germline ends. CDR1 LNHNV and CDR2 YYDKDF come from the germline V gene (reference sequence). Next came a second PCR, run for about 7 to 12 cycles, which used a sample-barcoded 5' primer along with a J-beta primer mix. One entry per CDR3 protein results from TCRdb running MiXCR on the 5' RACE reads. Of over a million distinct CDR3 sequences listed, roughly 45% were seen once; the top ten hold 6.5% to 10%.

The sequence was obtained from a woman aged 18-29 years in good health. The specimen sequenced was blood. The gene calls are TRBV15 and TRBJ1-2; D is unclear. The CDR3 here is CATSREGLEGYTF. The CDR3 DNA sequence: TGTGCCACCAGCAGAGAGGGTCTGGAGGGCTACACCTTC.